The table lists the clone carrying this TCR beta chain with a few counts. No antigen is known for it. With 0 bases clipped from V and 5 bases from J, the junction kept 2 bases outside the gene matches. Germline CDR1 is SGHNT and CDR2 is YYREEE (reference sequence). The CDR3 is 13 amino acids. The data derive from a study of T cells and Merkel cell carcinoma outcomes. Measured with immunoSEQ multiplex PCR; TCRdb has only the in-frame clones, and not every one. The table lists about 15,000 clones, over 80% of them singletons. Overall study results and limits: In Merkel cell carcinoma, repertoire and T-cell density reportedly predicted outcomes.

The sequence was obtained from a human donor with Merkel cell carcinoma. V gene TRBV5-4 combines with J gene TRBJ2-7; 7 nucleotides align to TRBD2. The sample comprised tumor tissue from Merkel cell carcinoma. This CDR3 reads CASSLAGGHEQYF. CDR3 in DNA: TGTGCCAGCAGCTTGGCGGGAGGCCACGAGCAGTACTTC. Based on the CDR3 plus reference TRBV5-4 and TRBJ2-7, the full variable domain is ETGVTQSPTHLIKTRGQQVTLRCSSQSGHNTVSWYQQALGQGPQFIFQYYREEENGRGNFPPRFSGLQFPNYSSELNVNALELDDSALYLCASSLAGGHEQYFGPGTRLTVT.